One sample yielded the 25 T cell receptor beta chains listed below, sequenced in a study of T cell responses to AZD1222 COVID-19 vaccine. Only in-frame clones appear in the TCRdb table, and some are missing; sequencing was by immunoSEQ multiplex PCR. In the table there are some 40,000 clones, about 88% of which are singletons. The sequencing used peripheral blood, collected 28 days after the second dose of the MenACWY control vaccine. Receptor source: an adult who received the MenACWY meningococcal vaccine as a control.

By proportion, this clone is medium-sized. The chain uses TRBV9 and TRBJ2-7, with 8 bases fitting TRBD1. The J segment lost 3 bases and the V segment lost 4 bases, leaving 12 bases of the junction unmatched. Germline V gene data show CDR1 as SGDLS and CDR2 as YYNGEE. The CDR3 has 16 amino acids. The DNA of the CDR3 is TGTGCCAGCAGCCCAGGCTCGGGGACAGGTGACTACGAGCAGTACTTC. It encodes CASSPGSGTGDYEQYF.

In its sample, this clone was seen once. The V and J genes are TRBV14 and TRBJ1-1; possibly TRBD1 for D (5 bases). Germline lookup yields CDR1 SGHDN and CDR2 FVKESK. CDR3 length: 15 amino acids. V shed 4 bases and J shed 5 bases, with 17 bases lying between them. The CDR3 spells CASSPPRGVGTEAFF. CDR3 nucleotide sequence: TGTGCCAGCAGCCCGCCGCGGGGGGTAGGAACTGAAGCTTTCTTT.

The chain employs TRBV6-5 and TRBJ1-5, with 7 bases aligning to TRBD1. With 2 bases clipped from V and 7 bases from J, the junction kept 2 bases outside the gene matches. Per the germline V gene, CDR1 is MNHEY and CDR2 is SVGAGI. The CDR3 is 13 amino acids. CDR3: CASSYGDSQPQHF. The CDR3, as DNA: TGTGCCAGCAGTTACGGGGACAGCCAGCCCCAGCATTTT.

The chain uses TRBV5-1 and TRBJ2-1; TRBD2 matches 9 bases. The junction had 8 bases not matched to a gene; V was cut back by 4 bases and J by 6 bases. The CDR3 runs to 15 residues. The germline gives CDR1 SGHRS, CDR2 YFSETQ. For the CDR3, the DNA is TGCGCCAGCAGCCGAGCGGGGGGAGATTTCAATGAGCAGTTCTTC. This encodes CASSRAGGDFNEQFF. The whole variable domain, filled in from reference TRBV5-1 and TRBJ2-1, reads KAGVTQTPRYLIKTRGQQVTLSCSPISGHRSVSWYQQTPGQGLQFLFEYFSETQRNKGNFPGRFSGRQFSNSRSEMNVSTLELGDSALYLCASSRAGGDFNEQFFGPGTRLTVL.

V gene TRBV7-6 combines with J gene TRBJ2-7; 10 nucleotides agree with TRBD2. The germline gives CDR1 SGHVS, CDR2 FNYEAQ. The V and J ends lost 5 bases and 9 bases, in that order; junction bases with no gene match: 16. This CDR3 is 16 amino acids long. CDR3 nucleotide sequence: TGTGCCAGCAGCCCAAGTACTAGCGGGATGGGAGAGCGGCAGTACTTC. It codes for CASSPSTSGMGERQYF.

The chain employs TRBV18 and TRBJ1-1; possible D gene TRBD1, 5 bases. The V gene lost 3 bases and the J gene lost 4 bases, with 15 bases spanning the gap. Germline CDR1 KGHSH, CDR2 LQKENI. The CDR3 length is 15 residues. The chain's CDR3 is CASSPAPTEITEAFF. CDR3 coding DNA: TGTGCCAGCTCACCCGCCCCGACAGAGATCACTGAAGCTTTCTTT.

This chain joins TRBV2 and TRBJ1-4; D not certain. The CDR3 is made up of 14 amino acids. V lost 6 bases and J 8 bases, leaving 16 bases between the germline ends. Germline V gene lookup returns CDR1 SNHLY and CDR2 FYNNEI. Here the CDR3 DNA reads TGTGCCAGCAGCAAGACGGACTCGCGGGAAAAACTGTTTTTT. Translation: CASSKTDSREKLFF.

This CDR3 is CASSSTPRTGRSTRYGYTF. CDR3 DNA sequence: TGCGCCAGCAGCTCCACTCCTCGGACAGGGAGGAGTACTAGGTATGGCTACACCTTC. The rearrangement uses TRBV5-1 and TRBJ1-2; 8 bases fit TRBD1. V shed 3 bases and J 5 bases; nucleotides not matched to a gene: 21. The CDR3 length is 19 residues. Per germline, CDR1 SGHRS and CDR2 YFSETQ.

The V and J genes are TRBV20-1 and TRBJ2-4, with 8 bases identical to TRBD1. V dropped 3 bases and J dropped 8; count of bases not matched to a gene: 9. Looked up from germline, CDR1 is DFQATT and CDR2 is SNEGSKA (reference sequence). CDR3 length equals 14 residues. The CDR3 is CSASAQGAGDIQYF. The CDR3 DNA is TGCAGTGCTAGTGCCCAGGGGGCAGGAGACATTCAGTACTTC.

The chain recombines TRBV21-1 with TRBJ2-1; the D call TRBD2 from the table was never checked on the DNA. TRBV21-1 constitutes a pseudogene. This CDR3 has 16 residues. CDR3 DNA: TGTGCCAGCAGGGGATTAAGCGGGGGCTGCTACAATGAGCAGTTCTTC. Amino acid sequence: CASRGLSGGCYNEQFF.

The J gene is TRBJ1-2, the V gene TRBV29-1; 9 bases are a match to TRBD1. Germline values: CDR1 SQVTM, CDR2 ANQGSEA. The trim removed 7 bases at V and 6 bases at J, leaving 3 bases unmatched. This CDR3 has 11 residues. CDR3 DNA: TGCAGCGCCTGGACAGGGGATGGCTACACCTTC. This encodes CSAWTGDGYTF.

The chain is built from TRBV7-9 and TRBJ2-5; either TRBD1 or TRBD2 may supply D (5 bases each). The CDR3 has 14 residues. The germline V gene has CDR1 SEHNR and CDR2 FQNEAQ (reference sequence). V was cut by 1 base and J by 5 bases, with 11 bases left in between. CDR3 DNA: TGTGCCAGCAGCTTAGTAGCAGGGAGCGAGACCCAGTACTTC. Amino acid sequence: CASSLVAGSETQYF. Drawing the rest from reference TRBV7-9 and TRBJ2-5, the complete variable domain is DTGVSQNPRHKITKRGQNVTFRCDPISEHNRLYWYRQTLGQGPEFLTYFQNEAQLEKSRLLSDRFSAERPKGSFSTLEIQRTEQGDSAMYLCASSLVAGSETQYFGPGTRLLVL.

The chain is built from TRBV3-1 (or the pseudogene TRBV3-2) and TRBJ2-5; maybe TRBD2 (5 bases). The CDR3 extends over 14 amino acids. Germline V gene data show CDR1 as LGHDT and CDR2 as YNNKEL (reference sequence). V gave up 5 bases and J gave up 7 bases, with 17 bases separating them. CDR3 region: CASSKSPARGTQYF. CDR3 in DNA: TGTGCCAGCAGCAAAAGTCCAGCCCGGGGGACCCAGTACTTC.

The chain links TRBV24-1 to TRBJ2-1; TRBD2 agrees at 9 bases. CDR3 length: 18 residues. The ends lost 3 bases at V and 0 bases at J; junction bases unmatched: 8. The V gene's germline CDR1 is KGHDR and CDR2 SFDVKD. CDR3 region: CATSDLTYSGSSYNEQFF. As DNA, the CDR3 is TGTGCCACCAGTGATCTTACCTATAGCGGGAGCTCCTACAATGAGCAGTTCTTC.

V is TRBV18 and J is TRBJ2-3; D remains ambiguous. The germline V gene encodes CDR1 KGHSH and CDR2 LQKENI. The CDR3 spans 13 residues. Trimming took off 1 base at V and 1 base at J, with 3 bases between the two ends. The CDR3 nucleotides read TGTGCCAGCTCACCACGGGGCACAGATACGCAGTATTTT. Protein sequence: CASSPRGTDTQYF. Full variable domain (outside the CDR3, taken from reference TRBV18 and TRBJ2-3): NAGVMQNPRHLVRRRGQEARLRCSPMKGHSHVYWYRQLPEEGLKFMVYLQKENIIDESGMPKERFSAEFPKEGPSILRIQQVVRGDSAAYFCASSPRGTDTQYFGPGTRLTVL.

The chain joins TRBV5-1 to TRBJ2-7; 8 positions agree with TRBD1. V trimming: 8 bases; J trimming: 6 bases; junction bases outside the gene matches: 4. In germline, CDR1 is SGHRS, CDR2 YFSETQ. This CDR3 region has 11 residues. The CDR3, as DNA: TGCGCCAGTACGACAGGGGTCGAGCAGTACTTC. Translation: CASTTGVEQYF.

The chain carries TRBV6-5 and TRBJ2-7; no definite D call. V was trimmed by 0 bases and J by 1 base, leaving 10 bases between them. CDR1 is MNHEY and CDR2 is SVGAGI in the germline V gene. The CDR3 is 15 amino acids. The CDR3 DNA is TGTGCCAGCAGTTACTCCCTGGTCCGGTCCTACGAGCAGTACTTC. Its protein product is CASSYSLVRSYEQYF.

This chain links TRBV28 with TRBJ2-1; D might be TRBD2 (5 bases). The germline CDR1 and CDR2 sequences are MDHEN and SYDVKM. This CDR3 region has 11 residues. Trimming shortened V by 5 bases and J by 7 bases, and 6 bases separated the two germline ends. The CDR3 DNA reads TGTGCCAGCAGTCGAGGGAATGAGCAGTTCTTC. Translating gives CASSRGNEQFF.

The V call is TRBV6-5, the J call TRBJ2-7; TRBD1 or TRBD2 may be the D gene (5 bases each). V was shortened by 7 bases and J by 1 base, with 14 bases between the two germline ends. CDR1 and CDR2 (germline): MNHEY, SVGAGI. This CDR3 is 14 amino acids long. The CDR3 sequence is CASTSGTVSYEQYF. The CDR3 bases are TGTGCCAGCACCTCCGGGACGGTTTCCTACGAGCAGTACTTC.

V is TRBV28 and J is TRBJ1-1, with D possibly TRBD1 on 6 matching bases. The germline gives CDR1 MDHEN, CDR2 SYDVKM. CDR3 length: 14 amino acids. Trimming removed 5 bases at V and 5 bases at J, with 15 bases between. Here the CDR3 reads CASSQQGRGTEAFF. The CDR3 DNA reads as TGTGCCAGCAGTCAACAGGGCAGAGGAACTGAAGCTTTCTTT.

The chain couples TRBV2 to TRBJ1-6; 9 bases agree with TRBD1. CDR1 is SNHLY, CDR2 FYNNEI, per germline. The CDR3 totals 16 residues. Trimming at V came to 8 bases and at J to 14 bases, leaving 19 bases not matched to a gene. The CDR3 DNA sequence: TGTGCCAGCGCCAGATTAACCGGGACAGGGAGTACCACCCTCCACTTT. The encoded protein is CASARLTGTGSTTLHF.

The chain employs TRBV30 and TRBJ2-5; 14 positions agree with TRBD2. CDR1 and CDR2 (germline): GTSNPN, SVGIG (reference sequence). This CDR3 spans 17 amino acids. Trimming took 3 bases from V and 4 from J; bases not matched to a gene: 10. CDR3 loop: CAWSPGLAGGYGETQYF. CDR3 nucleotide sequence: TGTGCCTGGAGCCCCGGACTAGCGGGAGGATATGGAGAGACCCAGTACTTC.

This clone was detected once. This CDR3 reads CASSASGAASNNEQFF. The CDR3 DNA sequence: TGTGCCAGCAGTGCCTCGGGTGCGGCATCCAACAATGAGCAGTTCTTC. The genes are TRBV6-1 and TRBJ2-1; D gene unclear. The length of the CDR3 is 16 residues. V lost 4 bases, J lost 5 bases, and 18 bases lay in between. Per germline, CDR1 MNHNS and CDR2 SASEGT.

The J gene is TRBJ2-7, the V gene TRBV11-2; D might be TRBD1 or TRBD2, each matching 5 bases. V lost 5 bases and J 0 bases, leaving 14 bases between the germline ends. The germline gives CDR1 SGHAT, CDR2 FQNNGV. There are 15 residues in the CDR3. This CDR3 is CASSVGTAPSYEQYF. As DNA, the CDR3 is TGTGCCAGCAGCGTTGGGACGGCTCCCTCCTACGAGCAGTACTTC.

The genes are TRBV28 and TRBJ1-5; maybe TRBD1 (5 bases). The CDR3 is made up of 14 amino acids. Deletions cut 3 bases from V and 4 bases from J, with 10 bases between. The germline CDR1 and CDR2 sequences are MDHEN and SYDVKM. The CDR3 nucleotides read TGTGCCAGCAGTTTTTTAGGGGTTAATCAGCCCCAGCATTTT. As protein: CASSFLGVNQPQHF.